A single sample gave rise to the 11 T cell receptor beta chains below, sequenced in a study of OX40 agonist ivuxolimab in advanced cancers. The assay was immunoSEQ multiplex PCR, and TCRdb's table has in-frame clones only and misses some. The sample comprises roughly 100,000 clones, about nine tenths of which are singletons, and 0.48% rests with the top ten. Specimen: CD4+ or CD8+ T cells sorted from blood, collected in a trial of the OX40 agonist ivuxolimab. These receptors were obtained from an adult with an advanced solid tumor such as melanoma, head and neck, liver or kidney cancer.

This rearrangement joins TRBV19 to TRBJ1-6; 9 nucleotides match TRBD1. From germline, CDR1 is LNHDA and CDR2 SQIVND (reference sequence). CDR3 length: 14 amino acids. V shed 6 bases and J 6 bases; nucleotides not matched to a gene: 3. Here the CDR3 reads CASRGTGTNSPLHF. The CDR3 bases are TGTGCCAGTAGGGGGACAGGGACTAATTCACCCCTCCACTTT.

The chain recombines TRBV5-6 with TRBJ1-1; D possibly corresponds to TRBD1 (5 bases). Germline assignment: CDR1 SGHDT and CDR2 YYEEEE. The length of the CDR3 is 15 residues. Trimming stripped 4 bases from V and 2 bases from J, with 15 bases between. The CDR3 is CASSRRTLLNTEAFF. Written as DNA, the CDR3 is TGTGCCAGCAGCCGGCGGACACTTCTCAACACTGAAGCTTTCTTT.

The chain carries TRBV7-9 and TRBJ2-7; the match to TRBD1 covers 7 bases. V dropped 5 bases and J dropped 2; count of bases not matched to a gene: 0. The CDR3 covers 12 residues. CDR1 is SEHNR, CDR2 FQNEAQ, per germline (reference sequence). The CDR3 DNA follows: TGTGCCAGCAGCGACAGGGCCTACGAGCAGTACTTC. Residues: CASSDRAYEQYF.

V and J are TRBV5-1 and TRBJ2-6, with 11 bases aligning to TRBD1. The CDR3 totals 15 residues. Looked up from germline, CDR1 is SGHRS and CDR2 is YFSETQ. The V gene end was trimmed by 4 bases and the J gene end by 4 bases; junction bases not matched to a gene: 1. CDR3 in DNA: TGCGCCAGCAGCGGACAGGGGGCCGGGGCCAACGTCCTGACTTTC. Protein product: CASSGQGAGANVLTF.

The V call is TRBV30, the J call TRBJ1-3; maybe TRBD1 (5 bases). V gave up 8 bases and J gave up 0 bases, with 14 bases separating them. This CDR3 spans 14 amino acids. Germline values: CDR1 GTSNPN, CDR2 SVGIG (reference sequence). DNA of the CDR3: TGTGCCCGTCGTGAGGGGTTCTCTGGAAACACCATATATTTT. Protein product: CARREGFSGNTIYF.

This clone showed up just once. This chain connects TRBV28 to TRBJ2-1; 8 nucleotides align to TRBD2. The CDR3 spans 14 residues. With 7 bases clipped from V and 4 bases from J, the junction kept 6 bases outside the gene matches. Looked up from germline, CDR1 is MDHEN and CDR2 is SYDVKM. CDR3 sequence (DNA): TGTGCCAGCAAGGCGGGGGGCGCTTACAATGAGCAGTTCTTC. Its translation: CASKAGGAYNEQFF.

The gene calls are TRBV28 and TRBJ1-2; TRBD1 matches 9 bases. CDR3 length: 14 amino acids. The J segment lost 4 bases and the V segment lost 6 bases, leaving 6 bases of the junction unmatched. The germline gives CDR1 MDHEN, CDR2 SYDVKM. The CDR3 spells CASRPGQGSYGYTF. CDR3 DNA sequence: TGTGCCAGCAGACCGGGACAGGGTTCCTATGGCTACACCTTC.

The V call is TRBV29-1, the J call TRBJ1-1; D remains ambiguous. This CDR3 region has 17 residues. Germline CDR1 reads SQVTM; CDR2 reads ANQGSEA. The germline V and J ends were trimmed by 0 bases and 3 bases, with 20 bases remaining between them. The CDR3 sequence: CSVEDGVGGWTDTEAFF. CDR3 DNA sequence: TGCAGCGTTGAAGATGGAGTTGGCGGATGGACGGACACTGAAGCTTTCTTT.

This clone appeared a few times. This rearrangement joins TRBV11-2 to TRBJ2-7; TRBD2 is a possible D gene (5 bases). CDR1 is SGHAT and CDR2 is FQNNGV in the germline V gene. The V end lost 5 bases, the J end lost 2 bases, and 10 bases lay between the germline ends. CDR3 size: 13 residues. CDR3 DNA: TGTGCCAGCAGCCTGGGAGATGCCTACGAGCAGTACTTC. Protein sequence: CASSLGDAYEQYF. The variable domain in full, with the rest retrieved from reference TRBV11-2 and TRBJ2-7, is EAGVAQSPRYKIIEKRQSVAFWCNPISGHATLYWYQQILGQGPKLLIQFQNNGVVDDSQLPKDRFSAERLKGVDSTLKIQPAKLEDSAVYLCASSLGDAYEQYFGPGTRLTVT.

V is TRBV7-2 and J is TRBJ1-5; D call uncertain. Trimming pared 5 bases from V and 5 bases from J, leaving 10 bases between. Germline V gene data show CDR1 as SGHTA and CDR2 as FQGNSA. This CDR3 comprises 13 residues. The DNA for the CDR3 is TGTGCCAGCAGCCTCCAGGAATATCAGCCCCAGCATTTT. Translated: CASSLQEYQPQHF.

The chain recombines TRBV18 with TRBJ2-7, with D uncertain. Germline V gene data show CDR1 as KGHSH and CDR2 as LQKENI. V gave up 2 bases and J gave up 0 bases, with 11 bases separating them. This CDR3 has 15 residues. This chain's CDR3 is CASSPTVLDSYEQYF. CDR3 sequence (DNA): TGTGCCAGCTCACCAACCGTCCTCGACTCCTACGAGCAGTACTTC.